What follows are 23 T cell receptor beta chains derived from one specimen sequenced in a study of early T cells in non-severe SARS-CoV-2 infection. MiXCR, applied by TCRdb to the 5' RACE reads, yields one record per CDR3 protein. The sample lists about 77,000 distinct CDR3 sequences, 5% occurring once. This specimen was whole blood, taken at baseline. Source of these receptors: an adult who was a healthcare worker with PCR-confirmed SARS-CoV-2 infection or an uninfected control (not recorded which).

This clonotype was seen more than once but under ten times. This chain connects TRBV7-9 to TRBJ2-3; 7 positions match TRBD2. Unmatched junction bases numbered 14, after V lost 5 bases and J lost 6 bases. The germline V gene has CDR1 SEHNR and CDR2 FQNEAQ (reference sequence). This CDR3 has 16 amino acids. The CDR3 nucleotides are TGTGCCAGCAGCAGCTACTCTAGCGGACGGCGGGATACGCAGTATTTT. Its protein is CASSSYSSGRRDTQYF. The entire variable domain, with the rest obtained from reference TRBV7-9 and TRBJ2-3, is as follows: DTGVSQNPRHKITKRGQNVTFRCDPISEHNRLYWYRQTLGQGPEFLTYFQNEAQLEKSRLLSDRFSAERPKGSFSTLEIQRTEQGDSAMYLCASSSYSSGRRDTQYFGPGTRLTVL.

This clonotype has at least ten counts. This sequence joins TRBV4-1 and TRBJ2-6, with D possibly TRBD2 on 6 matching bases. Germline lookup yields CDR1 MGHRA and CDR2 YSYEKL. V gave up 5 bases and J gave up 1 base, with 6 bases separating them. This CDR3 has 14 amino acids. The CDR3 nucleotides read TGCGCCAGCAGCGGAGGGTCTGGGGCCAACGTCCTGACTTTC. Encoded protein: CASSGGSGANVLTF.

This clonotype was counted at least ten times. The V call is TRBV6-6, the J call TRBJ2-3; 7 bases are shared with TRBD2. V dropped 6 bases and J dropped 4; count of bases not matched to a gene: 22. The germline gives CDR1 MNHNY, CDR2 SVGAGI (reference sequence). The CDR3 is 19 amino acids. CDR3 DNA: TGTGCCAGCAGCTCCCCCAGACGGGAGGCCTGGTGGGTAGCAGATACGCAGTATTTT. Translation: CASSSPRREAWWVADTQYF.

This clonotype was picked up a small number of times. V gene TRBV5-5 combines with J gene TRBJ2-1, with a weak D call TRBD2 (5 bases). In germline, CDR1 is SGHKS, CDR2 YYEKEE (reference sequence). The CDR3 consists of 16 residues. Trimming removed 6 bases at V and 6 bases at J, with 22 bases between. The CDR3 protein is CASTPGGLGRANEQFF. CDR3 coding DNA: TGTGCCAGCACGCCTGGCGGGCTGGGGAGAGCCAATGAGCAGTTCTTC.

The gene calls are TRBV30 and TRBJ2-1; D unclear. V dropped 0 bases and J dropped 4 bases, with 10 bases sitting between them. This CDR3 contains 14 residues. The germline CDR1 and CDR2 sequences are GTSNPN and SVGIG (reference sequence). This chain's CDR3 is CAWSVFVQYNEQFF. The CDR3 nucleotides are TGTGCCTGGAGTGTATTCGTACAGTACAATGAGCAGTTCTTC.

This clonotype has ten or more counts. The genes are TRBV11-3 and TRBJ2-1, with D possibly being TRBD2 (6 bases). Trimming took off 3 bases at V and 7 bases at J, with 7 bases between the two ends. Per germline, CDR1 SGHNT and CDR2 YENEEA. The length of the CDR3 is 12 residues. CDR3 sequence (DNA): TGTGCCAGCAGCTTTAGCGGAAATGAGCAGTTCTTC. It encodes CASSFSGNEQFF.

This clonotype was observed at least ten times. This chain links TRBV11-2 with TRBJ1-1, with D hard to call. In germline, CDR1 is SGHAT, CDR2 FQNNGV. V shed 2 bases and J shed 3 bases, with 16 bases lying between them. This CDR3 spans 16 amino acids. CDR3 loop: CASSLTYTKWDTEAFF. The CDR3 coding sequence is TGTGCCAGCAGCTTAACGTACACAAAATGGGACACTGAAGCTTTCTTT.

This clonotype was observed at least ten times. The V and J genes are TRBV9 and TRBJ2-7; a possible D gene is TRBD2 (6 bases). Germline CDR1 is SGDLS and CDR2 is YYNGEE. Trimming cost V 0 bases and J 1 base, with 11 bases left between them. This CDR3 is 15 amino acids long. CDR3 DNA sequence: TGTGCCAGCAGCGTAGGTGTTAGCGGTTCCTACGAGCAGTACTTC. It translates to CASSVGVSGSYEQYF. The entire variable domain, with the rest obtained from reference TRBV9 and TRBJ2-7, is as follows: DSGVTQTPKHLITATGQRVTLRCSPRSGDLSVYWYQQSLDQGLQFLIQYYNGEERAKGNILERFSAQQFPDLHSELNLSSLELGDSALYFCASSVGVSGSYEQYFGPGTRLTVT.

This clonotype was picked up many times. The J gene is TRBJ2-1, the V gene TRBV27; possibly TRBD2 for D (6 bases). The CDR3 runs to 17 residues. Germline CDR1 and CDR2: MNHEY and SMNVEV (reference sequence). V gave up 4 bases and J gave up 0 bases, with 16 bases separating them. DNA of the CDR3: TGTGCCAGCAGTTCCGGGGGTGGACCGAGCTCCTACAATGAGCAGTTCTTC. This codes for CASSSGGGPSSYNEQFF.

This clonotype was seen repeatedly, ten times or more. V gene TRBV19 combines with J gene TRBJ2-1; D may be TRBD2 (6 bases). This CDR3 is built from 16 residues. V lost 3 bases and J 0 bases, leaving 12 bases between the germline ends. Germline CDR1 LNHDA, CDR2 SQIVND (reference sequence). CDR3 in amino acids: CASSMGVGGSYNEQFF. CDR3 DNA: TGTGCCAGTAGTATGGGGGTGGGAGGCTCCTACAATGAGCAGTTCTTC.

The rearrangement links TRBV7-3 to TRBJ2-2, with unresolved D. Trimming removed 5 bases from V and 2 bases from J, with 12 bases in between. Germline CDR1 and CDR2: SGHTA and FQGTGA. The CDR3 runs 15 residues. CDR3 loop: CASSVDGSNTGELFF. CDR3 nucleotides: TGTGCCAGCAGCGTAGACGGGTCAAACACCGGGGAGCTGTTTTTT.

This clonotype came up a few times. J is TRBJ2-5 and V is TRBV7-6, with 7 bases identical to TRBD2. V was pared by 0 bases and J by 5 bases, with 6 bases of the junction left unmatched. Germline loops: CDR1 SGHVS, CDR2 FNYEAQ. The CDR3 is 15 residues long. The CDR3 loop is CASSLAGGPSETQYF. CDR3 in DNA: TGTGCCAGCAGCTTAGCGGGAGGGCCCTCCGAGACCCAGTACTTC. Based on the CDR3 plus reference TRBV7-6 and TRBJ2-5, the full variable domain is GAGVSQSPRYKVTKRGQDVALRCDPISGHVSLYWYRQALGQGPEFLTYFNYEAQQDKSGLPNDRFSAERPEGSISTLTIQRTEQRDSAMYRCASSLAGGPSETQYFGPGTRLLVL.

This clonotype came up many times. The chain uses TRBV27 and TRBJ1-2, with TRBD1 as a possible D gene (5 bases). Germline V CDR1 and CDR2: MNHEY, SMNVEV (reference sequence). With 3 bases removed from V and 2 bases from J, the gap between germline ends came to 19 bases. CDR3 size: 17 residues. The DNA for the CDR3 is TGTGCCAGCAGTTTCAGTCGGCCAACACGGGGGAACTATGGCTACACCTTC. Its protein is CASSFSRPTRGNYGYTF.

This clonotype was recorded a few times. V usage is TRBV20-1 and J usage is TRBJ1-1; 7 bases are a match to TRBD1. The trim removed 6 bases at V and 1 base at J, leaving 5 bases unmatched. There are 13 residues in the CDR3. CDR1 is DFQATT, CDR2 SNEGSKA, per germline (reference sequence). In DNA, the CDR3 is TGCAGTGCGAGACAGGGAGGGAACACTGAAGCTTTCTTT. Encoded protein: CSARQGGNTEAFF.

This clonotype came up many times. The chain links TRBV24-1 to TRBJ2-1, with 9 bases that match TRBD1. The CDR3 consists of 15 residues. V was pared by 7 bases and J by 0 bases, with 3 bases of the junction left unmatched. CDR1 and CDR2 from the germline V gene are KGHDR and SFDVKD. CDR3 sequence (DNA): TGTGCCACCAGCGGACAGGGGTCCTCCTACAATGAGCAGTTCTTC. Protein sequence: CATSGQGSSYNEQFF.

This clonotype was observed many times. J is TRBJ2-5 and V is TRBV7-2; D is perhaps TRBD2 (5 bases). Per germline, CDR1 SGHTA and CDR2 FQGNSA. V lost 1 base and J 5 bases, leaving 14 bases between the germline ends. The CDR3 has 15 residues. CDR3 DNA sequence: TGTGCCAGCAGCTTAGGGTCGGCTAGCCGGGAGACCCAGTACTTC. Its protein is CASSLGSASRETQYF.

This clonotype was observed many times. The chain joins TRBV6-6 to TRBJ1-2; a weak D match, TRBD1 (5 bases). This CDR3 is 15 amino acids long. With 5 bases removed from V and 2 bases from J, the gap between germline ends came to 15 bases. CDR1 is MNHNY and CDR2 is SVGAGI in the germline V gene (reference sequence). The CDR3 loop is CASSPLRDANYGYTF. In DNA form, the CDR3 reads TGTGCCAGCAGTCCCTTGAGGGACGCGAACTATGGCTACACCTTC.

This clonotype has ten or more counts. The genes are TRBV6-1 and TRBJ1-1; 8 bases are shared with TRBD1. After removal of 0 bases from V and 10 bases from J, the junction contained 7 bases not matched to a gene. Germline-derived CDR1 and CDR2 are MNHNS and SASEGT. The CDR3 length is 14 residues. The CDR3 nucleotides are TGTGCCAGCAGTGAAGCATCCCCGACAGGGGTAGCTTTCTTT. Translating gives CASSEASPTGVAFF.

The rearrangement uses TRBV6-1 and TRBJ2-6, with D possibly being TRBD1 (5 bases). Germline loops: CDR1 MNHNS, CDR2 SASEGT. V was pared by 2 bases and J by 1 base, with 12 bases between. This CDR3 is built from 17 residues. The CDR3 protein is CASSEWVRGSGANVLTF. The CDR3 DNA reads TGTGCCAGCAGTGAATGGGTAAGGGGATCTGGGGCCAACGTCCTGACTTTC.

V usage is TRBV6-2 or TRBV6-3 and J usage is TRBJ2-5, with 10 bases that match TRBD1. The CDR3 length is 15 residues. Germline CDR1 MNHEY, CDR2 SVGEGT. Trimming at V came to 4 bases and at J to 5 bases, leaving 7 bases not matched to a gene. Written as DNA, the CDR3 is TGTGCCAGCAGTTTCGGGACAGGGGAATCGGAGACCCAGTACTTC. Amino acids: CASSFGTGESETQYF.

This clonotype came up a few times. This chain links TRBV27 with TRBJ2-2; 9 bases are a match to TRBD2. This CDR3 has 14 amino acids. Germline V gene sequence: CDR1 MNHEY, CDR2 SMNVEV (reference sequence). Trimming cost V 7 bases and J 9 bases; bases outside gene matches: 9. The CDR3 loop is CASKLAGDERELFF. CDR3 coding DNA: TGTGCCAGCAAATTAGCGGGAGACGAGCGGGAGCTGTTTTTT.

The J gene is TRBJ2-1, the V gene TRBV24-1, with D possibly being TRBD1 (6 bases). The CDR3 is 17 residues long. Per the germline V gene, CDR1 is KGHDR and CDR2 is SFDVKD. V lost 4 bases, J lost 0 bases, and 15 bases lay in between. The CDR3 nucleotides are TGTGCCACCAGTGACTCCACAGGGTCCAGCTCCTACAATGAGCAGTTCTTC. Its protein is CATSDSTGSSSYNEQFF.

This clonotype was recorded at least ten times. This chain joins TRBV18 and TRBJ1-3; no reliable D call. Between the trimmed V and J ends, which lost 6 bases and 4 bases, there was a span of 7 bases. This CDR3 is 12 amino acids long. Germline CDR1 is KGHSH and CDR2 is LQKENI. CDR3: CASSPGGNTIYF. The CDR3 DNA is TGTGCCAGCTCCCCCGGAGGAAACACCATATATTTT. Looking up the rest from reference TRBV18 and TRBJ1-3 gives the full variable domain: NAGVMQNPRHLVRRRGQEARLRCSPMKGHSHVYWYRQLPEEGLKFMVYLQKENIIDESGMPKERFSAEFPKEGPSILRIQQVVRGDSAAYFCASSPGGNTIYFGEGSWLTVV.